Following are 8 T cell receptor beta chains from one sample sequenced in a study of spatial heterogeneity in lung cancer. TCRdb re-derived calls from the 5' RACE reads in MiXCR, one entry per CDR3 protein. This repertoire shows tens of thousands of distinct CDR3 sequences, 12% found once; its top ten account for about 38%. The time point denotes: sample taken at primary tumor resection. TCRs were sequenced from unsorted whole RNA of tumor, nontumor lung or PBMC. Material: PBMCs, obtained at surgery. All receptors come from a male donor with early-stage non-small cell lung cancer.

The chain links TRBV7-2 to TRBJ2-3; 7 bases map to TRBD2. The J segment lost 7 bases and the V segment lost 1 base, leaving 11 bases of the junction unmatched. The CDR3 is 16 amino acids. Per germline, CDR1 SGHTA and CDR2 FQGNSA. CDR3 protein: CASSLEASGALNTQYF. CDR3 DNA: TGTGCCAGCAGCTTAGAGGCCAGCGGGGCGTTGAATACGCAGTATTTT. Using reference TRBV7-2 and TRBJ2-3 for the parts outside the CDR3, the full variable domain is GAGVSQSPSNKVTEKGKDVELRCDPISGHTALYWYRQSLGQGLEFLIYFQGNSAPDKSGLPSDRFSAERTGGSVSTLTIQRTQQEDSAVYLCASSLEASGALNTQYFGPGTRLTVL.

This rearrangement joins TRBV28 to TRBJ1-2; D is unresolved. CDR1 is MDHEN and CDR2 is SYDVKM in the germline V gene. Trimming shortened V by 5 bases and J by 5 bases, and 15 bases separated the two germline ends. The CDR3 has 14 residues. CDR3 protein: CASSNPTPVYGYTF. The CDR3 coding sequence is TGTGCCAGCAGTAACCCAACGCCCGTTTATGGCTACACCTTC.

This clonotype was observed a handful of times. This rearrangement joins TRBV20-1 to TRBJ1-1; D unclear. The V gene lost 0 bases and the J gene lost 3 bases, with 17 bases spanning the gap. Germline loops: CDR1 DFQATT, CDR2 SNEGSKA (reference sequence). The length of the CDR3 is 16 residues. CDR3 residues: CSAREDGRTEDTEAFF. CDR3 in DNA: TGCAGTGCTAGAGAGGACGGCCGTACCGAGGACACTGAAGCTTTCTTT.

The chain recombines TRBV7-2 with TRBJ1-6; D might be TRBD1 (5 bases). Trimming left V 0 bases short and J 10 bases short, with 16 bases between. The germline V gene encodes CDR1 SGHTA and CDR2 FQGNSA. The CDR3 contains 16 residues. The CDR3 is CASSLALGQGGSPLHF. CDR3 sequence (DNA): TGTGCCAGCAGCTTAGCCCTTGGGCAGGGTGGCTCACCCCTCCACTTT. The variable domain in full, completed from reference TRBV7-2 and TRBJ1-6, reads GAGVSQSPSNKVTEKGKDVELRCDPISGHTALYWYRQSLGQGLEFLIYFQGNSAPDKSGLPSDRFSAERTGGSVSTLTIQRTQQEDSAVYLCASSLALGQGGSPLHFGNGTRLTVT.

This clonotype appeared many times. This chain links TRBV29-1 with TRBJ2-7, with TRBD2 matching 7 bases. The CDR3 extends over 12 amino acids. V was pared by 8 bases and J by 2 bases, with 6 bases of the junction left unmatched. The germline CDR1 and CDR2 sequences are SQVTM and ANQGSEA. This CDR3 is CSHREATYEQYF. CDR3 DNA sequence: TGCAGCCACCGGGAGGCGACCTACGAGCAGTACTTC.

V is TRBV7-2 and J is TRBJ2-5; D tentatively reads TRBD1 or TRBD2 (6 bases each). The CDR3 loop spans 16 amino acids. Trimming removed 2 bases at V and 5 bases at J, with 18 bases between. Germline lookup yields CDR1 SGHTA and CDR2 FQGNSA. CDR3 sequence reads: CASSLNGGGLGETQYF. The CDR3 DNA reads TGTGCCAGCAGCTTAAACGGGGGCGGCCTCGGGGAGACCCAGTACTTC.

This rearrangement joins TRBV12-3 or TRBV12-4 to TRBJ1-5; unclear D gene. The CDR3 consists of 15 residues. V was cut by 3 bases and J by 4 bases, with 13 bases left in between. CDR3 sequence (DNA): TGTGCCAGCAGTTTCGTCAATATAGGGAATCAGCCCCAGCATTTT. Encoded protein: CASSFVNIGNQPQHF.

Regarding this clonotype: The junction shows a germline mismatch at one end, possibly a read error. The rearrangement joins TRBV7-8 to TRBJ2-5; weak D call: TRBD1 (5 bases). This CDR3 has 14 residues. The V gene's germline CDR1 is SGHVS and CDR2 FQNEAQ. In DNA form, the CDR3 reads TGTGCCAGCAGCTTAAACAGGCGCCAAGGGACCCAGTACTTC. Protein sequence: CASSLNRRQGTQYF.